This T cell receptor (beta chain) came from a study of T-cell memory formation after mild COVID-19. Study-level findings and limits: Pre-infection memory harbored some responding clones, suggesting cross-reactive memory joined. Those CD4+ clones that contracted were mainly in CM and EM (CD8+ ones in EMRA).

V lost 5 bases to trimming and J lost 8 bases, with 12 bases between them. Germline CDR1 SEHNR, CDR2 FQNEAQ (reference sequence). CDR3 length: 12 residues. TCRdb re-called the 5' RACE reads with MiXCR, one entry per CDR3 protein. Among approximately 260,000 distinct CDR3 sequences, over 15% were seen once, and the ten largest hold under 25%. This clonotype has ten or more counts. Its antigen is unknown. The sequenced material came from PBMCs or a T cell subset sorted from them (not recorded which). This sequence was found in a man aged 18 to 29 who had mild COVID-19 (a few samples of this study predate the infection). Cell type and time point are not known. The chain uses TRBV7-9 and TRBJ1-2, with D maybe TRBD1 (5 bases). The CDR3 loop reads CASSPRQRGYTF. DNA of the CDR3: TGTGCCAGCAGCCCCCGACAGAGAGGCTACACCTTC. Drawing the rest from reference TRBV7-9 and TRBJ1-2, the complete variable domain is DTGVSQNPRHKITKRGQNVTFRCDPISEHNRLYWYRQTLGQGPEFLTYFQNEAQLEKSRLLSDRFSAERPKGSFSTLEIQRTEQGDSAMYLCASSPRQRGYTFGSGTRLTVV.